This is a list of T cell receptor beta chains from one sample in a study of cytomegalovirus exposure and HLA in healthy donors. Some clones are missing from TCRdb's copy, which holds only in-frame ones; the method was immunoSEQ multiplex PCR. The sample lists some 110,000 clones, around 83% seen once, with around a fifth in the top ten. The sample was PBMCs. These receptors were collected from a man aged 25 to 45 in good health and CMV-seropositive. Both conserved end residues are part of each CDR3. Fields, in order: D gene, CDR3 length, clone size, J gene, V gene, CDR3 protein, CDR3 DNA. A D gene is named only where the DNA matches it firmly. The size of a clone is reported for some rows only, either as once, few or many, or as a class for expanded clones.

TRBD2 | 18 | . | TRBJ2-3 | TRBV30 | CAWRGTSGGSRSTDTQYF | TGTGCCTGGAGGGGGACTAGCGGGGGTTCCCGGTCAACAGATACGCAGTATTTT
. | 14 | . | TRBJ2-2 | TRBV29-1 | CSGAHHSNTGELFF | TGCAGCGGGGCACATCACTCGAACACCGGGGAGCTGTTTTTT
. | 13 | . | TRBJ1-5 | TRBV28 | CASKGGGGQPQHF | TGTGCCAGCAAGGGCGGGGGCGGTCAGCCCCAGCATTTT
TRBD1 | 17 | once | TRBJ1-1 | TRBV28 | CASSLIGTGGAETEAFF | TGTGCCAGCAGTTTAATTGGGACAGGGGGCGCGGAGACTGAAGCTTTCTTT
TRBD1 | 17 | . | TRBJ1-6 | TRBV5-1 | CASSWAGDREWNSPLHF | TGCGCCAGCAGCTGGGCCGGGGACAGGGAATGGAATTCACCCCTCCACTTT
. | 13 | . | TRBJ2-1 | TRBV7-8 | CASSLVGVNEQFF | TGTGCCAGCAGCTTAGTTGGAGTCAATGAGCAGTTCTTC
. | 15 | . | TRBJ2-2 | TRBV13 | CASSPEAGSGGELFF | TGTGCCAGCAGCCCAGAGGCGGGGTCCGGCGGGGAGCTGTTTTTT
TRBD1 | 15 | . | TRBJ2-7 | TRBV6-5 | CASSGLGTGKYEQYF | TGTGCCAGCAGCGGCCTTGGGACAGGGAAGTACGAGCAGTACTTC
TRBD2 | 16 | few | TRBJ2-1 | TRBV5-6 | CASSPQTSGFYNEQFF | TGTGCCAGCAGCCCCCAGACTAGCGGGTTTTACAATGAGCAGTTCTTC
TRBD2 | 13 | . | TRBJ2-5 | TRBV10-3 | CASAGTTSETQYF | TGTGCCAGCGCCGGGACTACGTCCGAGACCCAGTACTTC
. | 18 | few | TRBJ2-7 | TRBV2 | CASSQEGGDLSLKYEQYF | TGTGCCAGCAGTCAAGAAGGGGGGGACTTATCCCTAAAATACGAGCAGTACTTC
. | 14 | . | TRBJ2-2 | TRBV6-5 | CASSYSSVTGELFF | TGTGCCAGCAGTTACTCGAGTGTCACCGGGGAGCTGTTTTTT
. | 17 | . | TRBJ2-3 | TRBV5-1 | CASSSQAPGLSTDTQYF | TGCGCCAGCAGCTCGCAAGCGCCGGGACTGAGCACAGATACGCAGTATTTT
TRBD2 | 15 | . | TRBJ2-1 | TRBV10-3 | CAISGAGVGANEQFF | TGTGCCATCAGTGGGGCGGGAGTTGGGGCGAATGAGCAGTTCTTC
TRBD1 | 14 | . | TRBJ2-7 | TRBV30 | CALDRVSRFYEQYF | TGTGCCTTGGACAGGGTGAGCCGGTTCTACGAGCAGTACTTC
TRBD2 | 14 | . | TRBJ2-1 | TRBV7-2 | CASSSSGGFNEQFF | TGTGCCAGCAGCTCTAGCGGGGGGTTTAATGAGCAGTTCTTC
. | 18 | . | TRBJ2-3 | TRBV7-9 | CASSLPWDSWSSTDTQYF | TGTGCCAGCAGCTTACCATGGGACTCCTGGTCTAGCACAGATACGCAGTATTTT
TRBD2 | 15 | . | TRBJ2-3 | TRBV19 | CASSLAASGGDTQYF | TGTGCCAGTAGCCTGGCGGCTAGCGGGGGTGATACGCAGTATTTT
. | 13 | . | TRBJ1-3 | TRBV10-3 | CAIRDSSGNTIYF | TGTGCCATCAGGGACAGCTCTGGAAACACCATATATTTT
TRBD2 | 14 | . | TRBJ2-5 | TRBV5-4 | CASSNRTSAETQYF | TGTGCCAGCAGCAACCGGACTAGCGCAGAGACCCAGTACTTC
. | 18 | once | TRBJ2-2 | TRBV5-4 | CASSPYRPTGRDTGELFF | TGTGCCAGCAGCCCATACAGACCGACAGGACGGGACACCGGGGAGCTGTTTTTT
TRBD1 | 18 | once | TRBJ1-4 | TRBV18 | CASSPQRTGRGANEKLFF | TGTGCCAGCTCACCCCAGAGGACAGGGAGAGGGGCTAATGAAAAACTGTTTTTT
TRBD1 | 16 | . | TRBJ1-5 | TRBV18 | CASSPNDRVYGQPQHF | TGTGCCAGCTCACCCAATGACAGGGTTTACGGACAGCCCCAGCATTTT
TRBD2 | 16 | once | TRBJ2-3 | TRBV6-1 | CASSEHSLAAGDTQYF | TGTGCCAGCAGTGAACATTCACTAGCGGCCGGAGATACGCAGTATTTT
TRBD2 | 16 | . | TRBJ2-3 | TRBV10-1 | CASSEGTSGYTDTQYF | TGCGCCAGCAGTGAAGGGACTAGCGGCTACACAGATACGCAGTATTTT
TRBD1 | 16 | . | TRBJ2-2 | TRBV7-9 | CASSRRQGWSTGELFF | TGTGCCAGCAGCCGTAGACAGGGGTGGAGCACCGGGGAGCTGTTTTTT